This TCR beta chain is from a study of cytomegalovirus exposure and HLA in healthy donors (dated by TCRdb to 2016 to 2017). About the investigation overall: According to an earlier analysis of a few hundred of the donors, some 180 million T cells yielded over 100 million unique TCR beta sequences and more than 250 Gb of sequence data. Donor age, sex, ethnicity and CMV serostatus were compiled together with the repertoire data. The number of donors typed differed by locus, with 629-630 for A, B, C, DRB1 and DQB1, 522 for DQA1, some 570 for DPA1, and 450 to 480 for DPB1. An earlier analysis of approximately 630 of the donors applied high-throughput TCR beta sequencing to assess whether each TCR beta V gene segment acted as functional or pseudogenic. Class I and class II HLA loci were covered by the typing at four-digit resolution. A later genetic analysis used genome-wide SNP genotypes for 398 of the 666 donors, treating that subset as a discovery cohort. Among 398 genotyped donors of the cohort, an average of around 240,000 unique TCR beta nucleotide sequences were sequenced per donor, roughly 20% of them non-productive. In the later analysis, no new phenotypic data were used to find candidate immune exposures; instead, reliance was placed on TCR beta sequences and their occurrence across donors. In a later analysis, previously published TCR beta repertoires from more than 500 donors were re-analyzed and high-resolution HLA genotyping was added so that TCR occurrence patterns could be studied. To predict cytomegalovirus infection status, the study brought together high-throughput TCR immunosequencing, statistical association of individual TCRs with disease status, and machine learning. The genetic ancestry cluster associated with self-reported Caucasian donors included 81% of the 300 to 450 genotyped donors. The study aimed to test whether signatures of past pathogen exposure could be identified by cataloging public T cell receptors. About 280 gigabases of sequencing data and 80 million or so unique TCR sequences were included in an early release covering roughly 600 HLA-typed donors. A separate validation cohort of 100 to 150 different subjects was used in addition to the 666-subject first cohort. All discovery cohort repertoires had been generated on a single sequencing platform. Using immunosequencing, the study profiled T cell repertoires from 500 to 800 subjects and related those repertoires to cytomegalovirus serostatus. Roughly five DR-DQ haplotypes were treated as single units for association and clustering because of strong linkage in the cohort.

From the cysteine through the phenylalanine, the CDR3 covers 18 amino acids. Just the 54-base CDR3 DNA is kept, in frame starting at base 1. V sheds 5 bases and J sheds 5 bases, leaving 24 bases between their ends. CDR1 and CDR2 were assigned from the germline V gene as MDHEN and SYDVKM. In total, roughly 670 healthy bone marrow donors made up the cohort. All cohort members were sampled while nominally healthy, although unrecorded immune exposures were likely present. The donor tested CMV seronegative, placing the donor among the roughly 340 seronegative members of the cohort. A peripheral blood sample was collected from each donor, and TCR beta sequencing was performed on peripheral blood mononuclear cells. The Qiagen DNeasy Blood Extraction Kit was used to extract genomic DNA from the blood cell samples. To prepare the library, the immunoSEQ multiplex PCR assay was applied. A mixture of 60 forward primers for TCR Vbeta segments and 13 reverse primers for TCR Jbeta segments was used in the multiplex PCR. The CDR3 region of rearranged TCR beta genes was amplified from genomic DNA by a multiplex PCR assay. On the Illumina HiSeq System, the amplified TCR beta libraries were sequenced as 87-base-pair reads. The study's own analysis went as follows. In a later analysis, around 80 million unique TCR beta chains were counted across the 666 repertoires, and approximately 11 million of these chains were shared by at least two donors. Raw reads were error-corrected and collapsed into unique sequences by a nearest-neighbor algorithm in which closely related sequences were merged to remove PCR and sequencing errors. To assign V, D and J gene segments, CDR3 sequences were aligned to IMGT reference sequences. For a sequence to be retained, at least a six-nucleotide match to both a V gene segment and a J gene segment was required. Rearrangements were called productive when the CDR3 lacked stop codons and stayed in frame with V and J; all others were non-productive. Following IMGT convention, CDR3 was defined as the stretch from the second conserved V-encoded cysteine to the conserved J-encoded phenylalanine. The earlier analysis of about 500 of the donors excluded sequences that lacked an unambiguous match to a single V gene segment. An earlier analysis of a few hundred of the donors classified V segments as functional when productive rearrangements were above 56.7% and as segregating when the standard deviation between donors was above 5%. To diagnose cytomegalovirus status from the catalog of TCR beta chain sequences, a statistical classification framework was built. V and J gene assignment, in a later analysis, came from comparing TCR nucleotide sequences with IMGT/GENE-DB human TR gene sequences. In a later analysis, CDR3 sequences and most-parsimonious VDJ recombination scenarios were assigned using the TCRdist pipeline. A later analysis defined each TCR beta chain by its CDR3 amino acid sequence plus V-gene family, and excluded reads lacking a unique V-gene family. In a later analysis, 500 to 700 highly shared, low-generation-probability nucleotide sequences were removed to address suspected cross-contamination and a sequencing artifact. In a later analysis, a clonal expansion index for each public chain was calculated from normalized within-repertoire ranks of inferred template counts. In a later analysis, generation probabilities were computed using a VDJ recombination model fitted to out-of-frame rearrangements, and the results were checked against IGoR. In a later analysis, hypergeometric tests were used to score TCR-TCR, TCR-HLA and TCR-CMV co-occurrence, with a repertoire-size bias correction applied to TCR pairs. To estimate false discovery rates, a later analysis permuted the HLA or CMV assignments 20 times. In a later analysis, co-occurring TCRs were grouped using DBSCAN, and TCRdist sequence similarity was added for clustering within HLA-allele-positive subsets. Repertoires with fewer than 30,000 or more than 120,000 public chains were left out of co-occurrence clustering, as were five repertoires with anomalous nucleotide sharing. TCRdb retrieved this table from immuneACCESS and kept in-frame rearrangements only. Not all clones are present; in checked studies, unresolved V genes account for under half, and no reason is known for the remainder. That table furnishes V, J and clone size, whereas the DNA furnished D and trimming. The sample records about 160,000 clones, 78% of which are singletons. The ten largest clonotypes hold 1.4% of the sample.

A note on this clone: What this receptor recognizes is not known. Base quality data are lacking; no much larger clone is found one base away.

Broader findings and caveats from the paper: Immune exposure information for the cohort was limited to CMV serostatus. A later analysis found that TCR association rates varied across HLA loci, with DRB1 alleles showing the most associated TCRs and HLA-C alleles the fewest. Most TCR sequences were seen in very few donors, while some public TCRs were found in many individuals. A later genetic analysis associated a missense DCLRE1C variant with V-gene and J-gene trimming of TCR beta chains, and an independent cohort replicated the association. Broadly in line with IMGT annotations, most TCR beta V segments showed up in productive rearrangements about 87% or about 30% of the time in an earlier analysis of about 500 of the donors. The 87-base-pair reads could not distinguish some IMGT-functional V segments, including TRBV6-2 and TRBV6-3, so those segments were excluded. In the study, 150 to 200 TCR beta chains were listed as associated with cytomegalovirus. The classifier was reported to diagnose cytomegalovirus status with high specificity and sensitivity in both the original and validation cohorts. When HLA alleles, especially DR and DQ, strongly co-occurred, TCR associations were difficult to assign to individual alleles. The presence/absence analyses assumed that sequencing depth was roughly uniform across donors, and that assumption may not be true. According to the authors, the approach could potentially be generalized to other disease states and immunological phenotypes. A later analysis associated about 16,000 TCR beta sequences with specific HLA alleles at a false discovery rate of 0.05. The cohort was sequenced for TCR beta chains only, and without alpha or paired-chain data the features that could be detected were limited. Compared with equally common non-associated chains, HLA-associated TCR beta chains in a later analysis were more clonally expanded and had lower generation probabilities. HLA typing was unavailable for some donors at each locus, so association tests used only the typed subset. A group of highly shared sequence variants was considered likely to be a technical artifact of the sequencing pipeline. Linkage disequilibrium might explain the correlated functional status among segregating V segments, but an unknown experimental factor could not be ruled out. A further reported finding was that TCR beta sequences accurately predicted the HLA-A and HLA-B alleles for most subjects in the first cohort. A few of the identified cytomegalovirus-associated TCR beta chains were confirmed in vitro to be specific for cytomegalovirus antigens. Compared with the roughly 670-donor mean, donors in an Asian-associated ancestry cluster had fewer N-insertions in productive TCRs, according to a later genetic analysis. The earlier analysis of some 540 of the donors excluded roughly 17 rarely observed V segments, including chromosome 9 orphons, because counts were too low. A later analysis found that most CMV-associated TCR beta chains appeared HLA-restricted, with HLA associations seemingly driven largely by CMV exposure. In a later analysis, several top co-occurrence clusters were reported to appear linked to parvovirus B19, influenza, CMV and Epstein-Barr virus.

Sequenced material: PBMCs. The receptor was derived from a male donor in good health and CMV-seronegative. The V gene is TRBV28 and the J gene is TRBJ2-2; TRBD2 is perhaps the D gene, given 5 matching bases. The sequence in DNA is TGTGCCAGCAGTCCTCCGTTATGGTTCGTAACGGGGACCGGGGAGCTGTTTTTT. Translation gives CASSPPLWFVTGTGELFF.